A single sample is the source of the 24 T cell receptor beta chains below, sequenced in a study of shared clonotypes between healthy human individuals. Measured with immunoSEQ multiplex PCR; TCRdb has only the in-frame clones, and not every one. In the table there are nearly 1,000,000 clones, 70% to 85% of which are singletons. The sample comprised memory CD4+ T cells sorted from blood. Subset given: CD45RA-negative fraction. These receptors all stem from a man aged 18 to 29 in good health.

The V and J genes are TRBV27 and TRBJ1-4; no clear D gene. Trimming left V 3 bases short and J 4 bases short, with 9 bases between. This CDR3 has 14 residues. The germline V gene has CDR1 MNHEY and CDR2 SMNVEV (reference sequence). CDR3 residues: CASSFGGSNEKLFF. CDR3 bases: TGTGCCAGCAGTTTCGGAGGGAGTAATGAAAAACTGTTTTTT.

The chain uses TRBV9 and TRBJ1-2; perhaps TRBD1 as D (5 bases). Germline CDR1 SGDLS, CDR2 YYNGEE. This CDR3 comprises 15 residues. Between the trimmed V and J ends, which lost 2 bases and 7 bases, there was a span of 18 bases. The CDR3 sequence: CASSVSQGSTGGYTF. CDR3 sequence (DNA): TGTGCCAGCAGCGTGAGCCAGGGCTCAACGGGTGGCTACACCTTC.

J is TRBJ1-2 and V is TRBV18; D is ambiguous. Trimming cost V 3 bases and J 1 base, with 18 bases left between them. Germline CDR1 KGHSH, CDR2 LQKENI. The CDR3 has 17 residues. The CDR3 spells CASSPWAGVSDNYGYTF. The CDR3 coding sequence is TGTGCCAGCTCACCTTGGGCGGGAGTGTCTGATAACTATGGCTACACCTTC. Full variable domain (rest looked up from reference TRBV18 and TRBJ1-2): NAGVMQNPRHLVRRRGQEARLRCSPMKGHSHVYWYRQLPEEGLKFMVYLQKENIIDESGMPKERFSAEFPKEGPSILRIQQVVRGDSAAYFCASSPWAGVSDNYGYTFGSGTRLTVV.

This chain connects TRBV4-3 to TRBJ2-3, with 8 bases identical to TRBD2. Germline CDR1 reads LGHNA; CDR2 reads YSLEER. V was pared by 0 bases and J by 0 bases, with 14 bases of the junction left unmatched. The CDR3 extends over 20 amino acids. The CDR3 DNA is TGCGCCAGCAGCCAAGATTTAGGGCTAGCGGGTTCTGCTAGCACAGATACGCAGTATTTT. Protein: CASSQDLGLAGSASTDTQYF.

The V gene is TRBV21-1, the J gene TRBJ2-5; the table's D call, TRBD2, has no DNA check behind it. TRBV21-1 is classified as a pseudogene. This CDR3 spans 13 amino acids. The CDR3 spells CASSNGAEETQYF. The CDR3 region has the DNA TGTGCCAGCAGCAACGGAGCGGAAGAGACCCAGTACTTC.

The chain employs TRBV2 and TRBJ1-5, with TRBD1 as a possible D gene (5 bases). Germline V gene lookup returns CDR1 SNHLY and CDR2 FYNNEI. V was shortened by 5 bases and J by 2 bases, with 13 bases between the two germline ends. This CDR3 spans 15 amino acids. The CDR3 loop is CASSRQLAGNQPQHF. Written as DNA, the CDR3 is TGTGCCAGCAGTAGACAGCTGGCGGGCAATCAGCCCCAGCATTTT.

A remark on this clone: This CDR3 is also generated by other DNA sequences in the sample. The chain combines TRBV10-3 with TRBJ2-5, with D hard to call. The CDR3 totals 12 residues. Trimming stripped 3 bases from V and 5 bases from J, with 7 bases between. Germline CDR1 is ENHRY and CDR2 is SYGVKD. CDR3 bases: TGTGCCATCAGTGACTTATCGGAGACCCAGTACTTC. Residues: CAISDLSETQYF.

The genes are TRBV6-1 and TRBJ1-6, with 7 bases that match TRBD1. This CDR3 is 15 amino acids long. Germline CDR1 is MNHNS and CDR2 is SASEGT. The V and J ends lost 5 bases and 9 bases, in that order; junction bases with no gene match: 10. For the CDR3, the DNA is TGTGCCAGCAGTATTGAACAGGGGCTAGGTTCACCCCTCCACTTT. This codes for CASSIEQGLGSPLHF.

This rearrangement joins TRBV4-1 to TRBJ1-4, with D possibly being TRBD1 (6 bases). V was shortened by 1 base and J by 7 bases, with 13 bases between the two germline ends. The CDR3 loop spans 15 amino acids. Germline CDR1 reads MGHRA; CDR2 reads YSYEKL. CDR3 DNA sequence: TGCGCCAGCAGCCAAGTTGGCAGGGGAGGTGAAAAACTGTTTTTT. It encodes CASSQVGRGGEKLFF.

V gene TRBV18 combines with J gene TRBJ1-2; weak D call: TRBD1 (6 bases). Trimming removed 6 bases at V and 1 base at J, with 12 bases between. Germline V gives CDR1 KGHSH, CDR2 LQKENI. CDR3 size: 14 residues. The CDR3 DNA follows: TGTGCCAGCTCTACACAGGGTGATAACTATGGCTACACCTTC. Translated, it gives CASSTQGDNYGYTF. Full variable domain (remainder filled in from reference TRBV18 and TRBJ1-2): NAGVMQNPRHLVRRRGQEARLRCSPMKGHSHVYWYRQLPEEGLKFMVYLQKENIIDESGMPKERFSAEFPKEGPSILRIQQVVRGDSAAYFCASSTQGDNYGYTFGSGTRLTVV.

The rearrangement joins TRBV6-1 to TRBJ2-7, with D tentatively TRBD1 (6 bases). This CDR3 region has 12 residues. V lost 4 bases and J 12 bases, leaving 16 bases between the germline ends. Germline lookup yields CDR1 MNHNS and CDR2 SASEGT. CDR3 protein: CASSATGKDLYF. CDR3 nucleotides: TGTGCCAGCAGTGCCACAGGGAAGGATCTGTACTTC.

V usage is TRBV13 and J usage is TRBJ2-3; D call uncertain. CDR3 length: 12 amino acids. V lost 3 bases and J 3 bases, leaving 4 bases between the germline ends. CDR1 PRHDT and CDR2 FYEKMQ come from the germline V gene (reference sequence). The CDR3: CASSFRTDTQYF. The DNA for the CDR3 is TGTGCCAGCAGCTTCCGGACAGATACGCAGTATTTT.

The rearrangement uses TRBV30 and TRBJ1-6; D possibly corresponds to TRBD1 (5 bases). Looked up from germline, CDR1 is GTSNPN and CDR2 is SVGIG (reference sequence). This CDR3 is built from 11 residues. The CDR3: CTHNQGSPLHF. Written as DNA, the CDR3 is TGTACTCATAACCAGGGTTCACCCCTCCACTTT.

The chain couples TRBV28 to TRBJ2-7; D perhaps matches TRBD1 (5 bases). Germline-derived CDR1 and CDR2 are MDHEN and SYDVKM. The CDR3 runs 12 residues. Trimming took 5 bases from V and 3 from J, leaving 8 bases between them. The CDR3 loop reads CASSQTGYEQYF. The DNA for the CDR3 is TGTGCCAGCAGTCAAACAGGCTACGAGCAGTACTTC.

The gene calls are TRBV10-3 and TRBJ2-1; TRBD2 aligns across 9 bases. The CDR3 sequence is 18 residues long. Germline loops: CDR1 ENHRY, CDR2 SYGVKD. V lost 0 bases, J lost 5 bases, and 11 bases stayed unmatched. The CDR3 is CAISESILIAGDDNEQFF. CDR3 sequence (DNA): TGTGCCATCAGTGAGTCGATACTAATAGCGGGAGACGACAATGAGCAGTTCTTC.

Written as DNA, the CDR3 is TGCACCAGCAGCCCTCCACGTTATGTGTCTTGGAGCTCCTACAATGAGCAGTTCTTC. Protein: CTSSPPRYVSWSSYNEQFF. V is TRBV1 and J is TRBJ2-1; the listed D gene, TRBD2, was not tested against the DNA. TRBV1 is a recognized pseudogene. The CDR3 consists of 19 residues.

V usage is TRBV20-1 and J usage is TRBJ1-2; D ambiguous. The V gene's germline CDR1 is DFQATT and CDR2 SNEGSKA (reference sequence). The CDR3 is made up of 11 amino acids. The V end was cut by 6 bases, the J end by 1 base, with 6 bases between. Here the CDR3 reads CSAGDNYGYTF. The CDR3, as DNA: TGCAGTGCCGGGGATAACTATGGCTACACCTTC.

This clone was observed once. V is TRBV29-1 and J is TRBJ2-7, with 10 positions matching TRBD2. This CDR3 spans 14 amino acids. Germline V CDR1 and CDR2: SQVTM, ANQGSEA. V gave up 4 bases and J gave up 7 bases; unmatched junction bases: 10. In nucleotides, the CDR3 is TGCAGCGTTGTACCTAGCGGGAGCTCGGGGGAGCAGTACTTC. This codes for CSVVPSGSSGEQYF.

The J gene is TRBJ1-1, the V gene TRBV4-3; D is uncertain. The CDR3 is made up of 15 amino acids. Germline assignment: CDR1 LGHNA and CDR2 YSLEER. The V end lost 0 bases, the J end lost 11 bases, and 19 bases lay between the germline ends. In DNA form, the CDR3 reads TGCGCCAGCAGCCAAGAGATGGACTGGCAGGAGGCGGCTTTCTTT. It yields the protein CASSQEMDWQEAAFF.

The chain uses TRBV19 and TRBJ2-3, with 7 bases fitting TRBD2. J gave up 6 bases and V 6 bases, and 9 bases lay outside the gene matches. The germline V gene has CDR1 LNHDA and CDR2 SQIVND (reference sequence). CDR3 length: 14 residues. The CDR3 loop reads CASSNGWGGDTQYF. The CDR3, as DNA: TGTGCCAGTAGCAACGGATGGGGGGGTGATACGCAGTATTTT. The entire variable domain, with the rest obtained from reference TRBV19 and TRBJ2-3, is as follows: DGGITQSPKYLFRKEGQNVTLSCEQNLNHDAMYWYRQDPGQGLRLIYYSQIVNDFQKGDIAEGYSVSREKKESFPLTVTSAQKNPTAFYLCASSNGWGGDTQYFGPGTRLTVL.

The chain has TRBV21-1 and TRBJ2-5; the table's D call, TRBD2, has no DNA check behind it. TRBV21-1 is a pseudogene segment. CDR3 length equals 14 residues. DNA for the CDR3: TGTGCCAGCAGCAGCCGGGACTGCCAAGAGACCCAGTACTTC. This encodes CASSSRDCQETQYF.

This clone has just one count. CDR3 loop: CASRGGIQPQHF. In nucleotides, the CDR3 is TGTGCCAGCAGAGGCGGGATTCAGCCCCAGCATTTT. The rearrangement uses TRBV6-1 and TRBJ1-5; D remains unclear. CDR3 length: 12 amino acids. V was trimmed by 6 bases and J by 6 bases, leaving 9 bases between them. Per the germline V gene, CDR1 is MNHNS and CDR2 is SASEGT.

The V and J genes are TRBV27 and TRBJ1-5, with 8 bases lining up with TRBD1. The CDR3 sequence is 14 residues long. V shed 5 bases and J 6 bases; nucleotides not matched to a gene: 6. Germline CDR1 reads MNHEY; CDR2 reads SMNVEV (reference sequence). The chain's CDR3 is CASSPGQGAQPQHF. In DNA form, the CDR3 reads TGTGCCAGCAGTCCCGGACAGGGAGCTCAGCCCCAGCATTTT.

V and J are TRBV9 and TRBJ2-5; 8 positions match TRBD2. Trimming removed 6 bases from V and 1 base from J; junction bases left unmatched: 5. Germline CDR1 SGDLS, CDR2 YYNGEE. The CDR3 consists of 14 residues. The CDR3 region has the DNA TGTGCCAGCACCAACGGGGGGGCCCAAGAGACCCAGTACTTC. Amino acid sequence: CASTNGGAQETQYF.